The clone carrying this TCR beta chain occurred many times. This record comes from a study of identical twins. Via MiXCR, TCRdb re-called the 5' RACE reads, giving one row per CDR3 protein. Here the sample spans about 220,000 distinct CDR3 sequences, under 10% being singletons. This sample also appeared in a second study, on yellow fever vaccine responses in identical twins.

Sequencing was done on a sample of memory (CD45RO+) T cells sorted from blood. The TCR comes from a woman under 30 in good health.

CDR3: CSVEEGRVGNTEAFF. CDR3 DNA: TGCAGCGTTGAAGAGGGGCGGGTGGGGAACACTGAAGCTTTCTTT. The chain is built from TRBV29-1 and TRBJ1-1; TRBD1 might be the D (5 bases). V was cut by 0 bases and J by 1 base, with 12 bases left in between. The CDR3 length is 15 residues. The V gene's germline CDR1 is SQVTM and CDR2 ANQGSEA. The full variable domain, rest sourced from reference TRBV29-1 and TRBJ1-1, is SAVISQKPSRDICQRGTSLTIQCQVDSQVTMMFWYRQQPGQSLTLIATANQGSEATYESGFVIDKFPISRPNLTFSTLTVSNMSPEDSSIYLCSVEEGRVGNTEAFFGQGTRLTVV.